The source of this T cell receptor (beta chain) is a study of identifying expanded T cells in peripheral blood. Germline CDR1 is KGHSH and CDR2 is LQKENI. The CDR3 covers 16 residues. Trimming left V 3 bases short and J 0 bases short, with 12 bases between. The method was immunoSEQ multiplex PCR; TCRdb's version includes in-frame clones alone and lacks a portion of them. This table holds 95,000 to 100,000 clones, approximately 90% found once. Study-level points and caveats: Roughly 1.2 clones differed between technical replicates, versus approximately 16 and 19 over time.

Only one count was recorded for this clone. Its cognate antigen is unknown. Sample: blood. The TCR sequence derives from a person aged 18 to 75 in good health. The gene calls are TRBV18 and TRBJ1-3; no clear D. For the CDR3, the DNA is TGTGCCAGCTCACCCTACCTTGCCGACTCTGGAAACACCATATATTTT. Its protein is CASSPYLADSGNTIYF.